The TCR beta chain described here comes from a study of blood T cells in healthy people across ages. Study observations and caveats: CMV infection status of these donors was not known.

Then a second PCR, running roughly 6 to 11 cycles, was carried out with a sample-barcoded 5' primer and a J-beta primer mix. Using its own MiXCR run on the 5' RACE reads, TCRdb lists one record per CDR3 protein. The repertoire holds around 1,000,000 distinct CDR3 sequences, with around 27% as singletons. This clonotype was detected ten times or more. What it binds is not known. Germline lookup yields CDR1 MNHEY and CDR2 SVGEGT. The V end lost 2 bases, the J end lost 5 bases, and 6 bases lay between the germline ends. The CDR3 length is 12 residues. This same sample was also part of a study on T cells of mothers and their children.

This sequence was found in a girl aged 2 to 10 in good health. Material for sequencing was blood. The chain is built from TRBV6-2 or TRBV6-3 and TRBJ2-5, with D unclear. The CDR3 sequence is CASSYVGETQYF. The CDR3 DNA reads TGTGCCAGCAGTTACGTGGGGGAGACCCAGTACTTC.